The 27 T cell receptor beta chains below come from one sample, sequenced in a study of blood T cell repertoires in COVID-19. This table comes from immunoSEQ multiplex PCR, and its TCRdb copy is limited to in-frame clones, with some not included. Of roughly 250,000 clones in the sample, roughly 85% are singletons; the top ten hold about 3.6%. The sequenced sample was PBMCs or T cells enriched from blood (not recorded which). These receptors all stem from a woman aged 35 to 49 who had been exposed to COVID-19.

This clone appeared a few times. The chain recombines TRBV7-9 with TRBJ2-5; 10 nucleotides align to TRBD2. The V segment lost 3 bases and the J segment 1 base; nucleotides outside the gene matches: 2. This CDR3 region has 15 residues. CDR1 is SEHNR, CDR2 FQNEAQ, per germline (reference sequence). The CDR3 DNA is TGTGCCAGCAGCTTTTTAGCGGGGGGCCAAGAGACCCAGTACTTC. It translates to CASSFLAGGQETQYF.

The chain carries TRBV7-9 and TRBJ1-1; the D gene is possibly TRBD1 (5 bases). The ends were cut back, 6 bases at V and 5 bases at J, with 10 bases in the middle. Per germline, CDR1 SEHNR and CDR2 FQNEAQ (reference sequence). The CDR3 contains 12 residues. The CDR3 spells CASRGLGTEAFF. As DNA, the CDR3 is TGTGCCAGCAGGGGGCTCGGTACTGAAGCTTTCTTT.

This chain joins TRBV9 and TRBJ2-7, with TRBD2 matching over 7 bases. The CDR3 is 14 amino acids. The V gene's germline CDR1 is SGDLS and CDR2 YYNGEE. V lost 4 bases and J lost 4; bases outside the gene matches: 8. The CDR3 spells CASSPGEGEYEQYF. CDR3 nucleotides: TGTGCCAGCAGCCCGGGGGAGGGCGAGTACGAGCAGTACTTC.

V usage is TRBV5-4 and J usage is TRBJ2-3; the match to TRBD2 covers 9 bases. V was pared by 9 bases and J by 5 bases, with 13 bases of the junction left unmatched. Germline V gene data show CDR1 as SGHNT and CDR2 as YYREEE (reference sequence). The CDR3 length is 15 residues. CDR3 in amino acids: CATSRAGGRGDTQYF. The CDR3 region has the DNA TGTGCCACCTCGCGGGCGGGGGGGAGAGGAGATACGCAGTATTTT.

The chain combines TRBV7-9 with TRBJ2-3, with 10 bases matching TRBD1. The V gene's germline CDR1 is SEHNR and CDR2 FQNEAQ (reference sequence). The CDR3 is 14 residues long. V was pared by 4 bases and J by 4 bases, with 2 bases of the junction left unmatched. This CDR3 is CASSSDRGADTQYF. The CDR3 DNA reads as TGTGCCAGCAGCTCGGACAGGGGGGCAGATACGCAGTATTTT.

The CDR3 loop is CASRLAARRETQYF. CDR3 in DNA: TGTGCCAGCCGTTTGGCAGCGCGACGGGAGACCCAGTACTTC. The J gene is TRBJ2-5, the V gene TRBV7-8, with D unclear. This CDR3 region has 14 residues. Trimming took off 8 bases at V and 5 bases at J, with 18 bases between the two ends. Germline loops: CDR1 SGHVS, CDR2 FQNEAQ.

This clone has at least ten counts. This chain links TRBV2 with TRBJ2-3; 10 nucleotides match TRBD2. From germline, CDR1 is SNHLY and CDR2 FYNNEI. The CDR3 runs 15 residues. Trimming took 6 bases from V and 3 from J; bases not matched to a gene: 6. The CDR3 protein is CASRDSSGGTDTQYF. The DNA of the CDR3 is TGTGCCAGCAGGGATTCTAGCGGGGGTACAGATACGCAGTATTTT.

As DNA, the CDR3 is TGTGCCAGCAGCTTAGGTAGCTCCTACAATGAGCAGTTCTTC. It is translated as CASSLGSSYNEQFF. The V gene is TRBV11-2, the J gene TRBJ2-1; D unclear. The germline gives CDR1 SGHAT, CDR2 FQNNGV. This CDR3 spans 14 amino acids. The V gene lost 1 base and the J gene lost 0 bases, with 4 bases spanning the gap.

This chain's CDR3 is CASSQGAQGQGSPLHF. DNA of the CDR3: TGCGCCAGCAGCCAAGGGGCACAGGGCCAGGGGTCACCCCTCCACTTT. The chain combines TRBV4-3 with TRBJ1-6, with a possible D match to TRBD1 (6 bases). The CDR3 length is 16 residues. Trimming cost V 1 base and J 10 bases, with 17 bases left between them. Germline V gives CDR1 LGHNA, CDR2 YSLEER.

In nucleotides, the CDR3 is TGCGCCAGCAGCCAAGAAGGGCTAGCGGGGGGGTTTTCCTACGAGCAGTACTTC. This sequence encodes CASSQEGLAGGFSYEQYF. The chain combines TRBV4-1 with TRBJ2-7, with TRBD2 identical over 12 bases. V dropped 0 bases and J dropped 1; count of bases not matched to a gene: 7. Per the germline V gene, CDR1 is MGHRA and CDR2 is YSYEKL. CDR3 length equals 18 residues.

The chain links TRBV29-1 to TRBJ2-7; D is perhaps TRBD2 (5 bases). CDR1 and CDR2 (germline): SQVTM, ANQGSEA. This CDR3 is 11 amino acids long. The V end was cut by 6 bases, the J end by 5 bases, with 11 bases between. CDR3 DNA sequence: TGCAGCGTCGGGGTTTGGGACGAGCAGTACTTC. It translates to CSVGVWDEQYF.

The chain carries TRBV18 and TRBJ1-2; 12 bases match TRBD1. The CDR3 is made up of 15 amino acids. J was trimmed by 3 bases and V by 2 bases; bases with no gene match: 1. Germline CDR1 and CDR2: KGHSH and LQKENI. The CDR3 loop reads CASSPGTGGDYGYTF. CDR3 bases: TGTGCCAGCTCACCAGGGACAGGGGGCGACTATGGCTACACCTTC.

The V call is TRBV30, the J call TRBJ1-2; D possibly corresponds to TRBD1 (6 bases). CDR1 and CDR2 (germline): GTSNPN, SVGIG (reference sequence). V shed 6 bases and J shed 4 bases, with 12 bases lying between them. This CDR3 spans 12 amino acids. The CDR3 DNA is TGTGCCTGCGCCACAGGGAGCTATGGCTACACCTTC. It codes for CACATGSYGYTF.

This chain uses TRBV27 with TRBJ1-6; TRBD1 is a possible D gene (5 bases). Trimming shortened V by 2 bases and J by 10 bases, and 9 bases separated the two germline ends. Germline CDR1 and CDR2: MNHEY and SMNVEV (reference sequence). The CDR3 totals 13 residues. The CDR3, as DNA: TGTGCCAGCAGTTTACAGGGCAAGTCACCCCTCCACTTT. Amino acid sequence: CASSLQGKSPLHF.

V and J are TRBV7-3 and TRBJ1-1, with D possibly TRBD1 on 5 matching bases. Germline assignment: CDR1 SGHTA and CDR2 FQGTGA. Trimming stripped 5 bases from V and 1 base from J, with 17 bases between. This CDR3 contains 16 residues. CDR3 sequence reads: CASSRTTVRQNTEAFF. The CDR3 DNA reads TGTGCCAGCAGCCGAACGACAGTCCGGCAGAACACTGAAGCTTTCTTT.

CDR3 region: CASSRTAHNSPLHF. CDR3 bases: TGTGCCAGCAGTCGGACAGCTCATAATTCACCCCTCCACTTT. V is TRBV28 and J is TRBJ1-6, with D tentatively TRBD1 (6 bases). V was pared by 5 bases and J by 5 bases, with 10 bases between. Germline lookup yields CDR1 MDHEN and CDR2 SYDVKM. This CDR3 comprises 14 residues.

There are a few counts of this clone. The CDR3 nucleotides are TGTGCCAGCAGTTCGGTGCGCTCTGGAAACACCATATATTTT. Translating gives CASSSVRSGNTIYF. The rearrangement links TRBV6-2 or TRBV6-3 to TRBJ1-3; D is unclear. Germline-derived CDR1 and CDR2 are MNHEY and SVGEGT. Trimming removed 4 bases at V and 0 bases at J, with 7 bases between. The CDR3 extends over 14 amino acids.

J is TRBJ1-4 and V is TRBV2, with a tentative D call TRBD1 (6 bases). Between the trimmed V and J ends, which lost 5 bases and 3 bases, there was a span of 10 bases. Per germline, CDR1 SNHLY and CDR2 FYNNEI. The CDR3 runs 14 residues. CDR3 sequence: CASSNRQANEKLFF. DNA of the CDR3: TGTGCCAGCAGTAATAGACAGGCTAATGAAAAACTGTTTTTT.

This chain connects TRBV19 to TRBJ1-5; the match to TRBD1 covers 8 bases. The V gene's germline CDR1 is LNHDA and CDR2 SQIVND (reference sequence). There are 14 residues in the CDR3. Trimming at V came to 6 bases and at J to 6 bases, leaving 7 bases not matched to a gene. CDR3 sequence: CASRKDRASQPQHF. The DNA of the CDR3 is TGTGCCAGTAGGAAGGACAGGGCGAGTCAGCCCCAGCATTTT.

The chain recombines TRBV19 with TRBJ2-2; possibly TRBD1 for D (6 bases). In germline, CDR1 is LNHDA, CDR2 SQIVND (reference sequence). Trimming pared 4 bases from V and 6 bases from J, leaving 12 bases between. CDR3 length: 14 amino acids. CDR3 nucleotide sequence: TGTGCCAGTAGTACCACAGGGACCGCCGGGGAGCTGTTTTTT. Translation: CASSTTGTAGELFF.

The chain employs TRBV5-1 and TRBJ2-1, with 7 bases fitting TRBD2. In germline, CDR1 is SGHRS, CDR2 YFSETQ. The CDR3 contains 17 residues. With V trimmed by 0 bases and J by 0 bases, 6 bases remained unmatched. This CDR3 is CASSLAGGGSSYNEQFF. CDR3 nucleotide sequence: TGCGCCAGCAGCTTGGCCGGGGGAGGGAGCTCCTACAATGAGCAGTTCTTC.

The V gene is TRBV7-2, the J gene TRBJ2-7; possible D gene TRBD1, 5 bases. Trimming left V 5 bases short and J 4 bases short, with 12 bases between. The CDR3 spans 13 residues. Germline lookup yields CDR1 SGHTA and CDR2 FQGNSA. CDR3 coding DNA: TGTGCCAGCAGCACTGGCAGGGAATACGAGCAGTACTTC. It is translated as CASSTGREYEQYF.

The genes are TRBV10-1 and TRBJ1-6; the D is unclear. Per germline, CDR1 WNHNN and CDR2 SYGVQD (reference sequence). The CDR3 sequence is 19 residues long. Trimming left V 0 bases short and J 6 bases short, with 21 bases between. The CDR3 bases are TGCGCCAGCAGTGAGTCGTTTTATCGTGGGAGGGAATTTAATTCACCCCTCCACTTT. Translated: CASSESFYRGREFNSPLHF.

The genes are TRBV28 and TRBJ1-1; 11 nucleotides align to TRBD1. J was trimmed by 1 base and V by 3 bases; bases with no gene match: 7. CDR1 and CDR2 from the germline V gene are MDHEN and SYDVKM. The length of the CDR3 is 17 residues. Here the CDR3 reads CASSLPGQGAANTEAFF. In nucleotides, the CDR3 is TGTGCCAGCAGTTTGCCCGGACAGGGGGCCGCGAACACTGAAGCTTTCTTT.

The gene calls are TRBV18 and TRBJ1-1, with 7 bases aligning to TRBD1. Per the germline V gene, CDR1 is KGHSH and CDR2 is LQKENI. V shed 6 bases and J 5 bases; nucleotides not matched to a gene: 12. This CDR3 is 15 amino acids long. CDR3 coding DNA: TGTGCCAGCTCCCCTTCGAGACAGGGAATGACTGAAGCTTTCTTT. It specifies CASSPSRQGMTEAFF.

V gene TRBV5-8 combines with J gene TRBJ2-7; the D is unclear. This CDR3 contains 13 residues. The ends were cut back, 0 bases at V and 0 bases at J, with 4 bases in the middle. In germline, CDR1 is SGHTS, CDR2 YDEGEE. CDR3 nucleotide sequence: TGTGCCAGCAGCTTGGGGGCCTCCTACGAGCAGTACTTC. Amino acid sequence: CASSLGASYEQYF.

This CDR3 is CASSFGRGTEAFF. The CDR3 DNA is TGTGCCAGCAGCTTCGGACGGGGCACTGAAGCTTTCTTT. The chain combines TRBV3-1 (or the pseudogene TRBV3-2) with TRBJ1-1; D is uncertain. Trimming left V 5 bases short and J 4 bases short, with 11 bases between. Per the germline V gene, CDR1 is LGHDT and CDR2 is YNNKEL (reference sequence). The CDR3 has 13 amino acids.